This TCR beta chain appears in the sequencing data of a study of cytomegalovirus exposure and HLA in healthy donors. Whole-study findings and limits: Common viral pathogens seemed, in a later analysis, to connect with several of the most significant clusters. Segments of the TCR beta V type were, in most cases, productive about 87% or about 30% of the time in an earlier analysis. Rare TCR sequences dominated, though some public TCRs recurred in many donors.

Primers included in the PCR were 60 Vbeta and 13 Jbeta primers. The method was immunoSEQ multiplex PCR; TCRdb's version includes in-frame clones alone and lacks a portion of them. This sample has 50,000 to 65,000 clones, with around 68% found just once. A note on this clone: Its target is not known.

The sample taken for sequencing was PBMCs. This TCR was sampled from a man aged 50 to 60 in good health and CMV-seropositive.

The CDR3 here is CASTPFAGGSYEQYF. CDR3 nucleotides: TGTGCCAGCACCCCGTTCGCGGGGGGCTCCTACGAGCAGTACTTC. The J gene is TRBJ2-7, the V gene TRBV18, with TRBD2 identical over 8 bases. The V and J ends lost 8 bases and 0 bases, in that order; junction bases with no gene match: 9. CDR1 is KGHSH, CDR2 LQKENI, per germline. This CDR3 contains 15 residues. Looking up the rest from reference TRBV18 and TRBJ2-7 gives the full variable domain: NAGVMQNPRHLVRRRGQEARLRCSPMKGHSHVYWYRQLPEEGLKFMVYLQKENIIDESGMPKERFSAEFPKEGPSILRIQQVVRGDSAAYFCASTPFAGGSYEQYFGPGTRLTVT.